This record covers a single TCR beta chain. The antigen is not known. This sample is part of a study of vaccination effects on CD4 cells after COVID-19. The table came from immunoSEQ multiplex PCR; TCRdb's copy has only in-frame clones and leaves some out. Of tens of thousands of clones listed, roughly three quarters are singletons. Antigen-specific CD4+ T cell clonotypes were called by their expansion after viral peptide-pool culture in ViraFEST. Subsequent to less than 13 days of culture, CD4+ T cells were isolated. People in the vaccine group had not been infected with SARS-CoV-2 before, and their nucleocapsid antibodies were negative. A few million PBMC were seeded per well and grown in the presence of about 10 IU/ml IL-2 and around 11 ug/ml peptides. A half-volume exchange with IL-2 medium occurred on days 3 and 7. The TCR originated in a human donor who received a COVID-19 vaccine. This material consisted of CD4+ T cells from PBMCs cultured with HCoV-OC43 spike peptides, taken before COVID-19 vaccination. The subset here: HCoV-OC43 spike overlapping peptide pool stimulation.

Written as DNA, the CDR3 is TGTGCCACCAGTGATCGGACAGGCGCTGCTAACTATGGCTACACCTTC. Protein sequence: CATSDRTGAANYGYTF. This chain uses TRBV24-1 with TRBJ1-2; 7 nucleotides align to TRBD1. CDR3 length: 16 amino acids. CDR1 is KGHDR, CDR2 SFDVKD, per germline. Germline trimming cut 3 bases from V and 0 bases from J; bases unmatched to any gene: 6.